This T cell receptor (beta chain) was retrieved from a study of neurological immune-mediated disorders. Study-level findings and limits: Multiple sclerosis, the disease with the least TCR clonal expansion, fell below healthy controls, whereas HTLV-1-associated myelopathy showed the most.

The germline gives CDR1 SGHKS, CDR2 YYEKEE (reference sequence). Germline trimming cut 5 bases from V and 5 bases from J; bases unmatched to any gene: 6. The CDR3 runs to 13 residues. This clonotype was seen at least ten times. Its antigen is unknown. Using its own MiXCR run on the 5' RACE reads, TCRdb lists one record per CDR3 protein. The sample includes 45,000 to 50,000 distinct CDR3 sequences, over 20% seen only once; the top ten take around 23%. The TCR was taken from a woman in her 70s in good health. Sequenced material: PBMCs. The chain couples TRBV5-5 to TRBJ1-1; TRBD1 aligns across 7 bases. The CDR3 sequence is CASSFTGETEAFF. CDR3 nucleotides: TGTGCCAGCAGTTTTACAGGGGAAACTGAAGCTTTCTTT.